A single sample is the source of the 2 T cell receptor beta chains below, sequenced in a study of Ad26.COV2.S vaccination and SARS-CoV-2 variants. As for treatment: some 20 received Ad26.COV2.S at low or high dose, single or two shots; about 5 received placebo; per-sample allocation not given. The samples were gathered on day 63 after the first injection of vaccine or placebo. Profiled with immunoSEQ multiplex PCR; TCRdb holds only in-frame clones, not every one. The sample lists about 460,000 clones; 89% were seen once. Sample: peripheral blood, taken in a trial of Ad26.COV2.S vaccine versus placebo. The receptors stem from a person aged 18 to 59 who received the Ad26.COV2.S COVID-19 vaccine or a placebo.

In DNA form, the CDR3 reads TGTGCCAGCAGCTTAGTCGACGTAGACCAAGAGACCCAGTACTTC. It specifies CASSLVDVDQETQYF. The chain has TRBV7-2 and TRBJ2-5; D gene unclear. Trimming stripped 1 base from V and 0 bases from J, with 9 bases between. The germline gives CDR1 SGHTA, CDR2 FQGNSA. CDR3 length equals 15 residues.

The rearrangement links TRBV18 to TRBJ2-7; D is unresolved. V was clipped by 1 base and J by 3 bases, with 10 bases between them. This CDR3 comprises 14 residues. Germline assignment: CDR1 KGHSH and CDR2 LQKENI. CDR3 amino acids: CASSPQESRYEQYF. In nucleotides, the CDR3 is TGTGCCAGCTCACCACAGGAGTCACGCTACGAGCAGTACTTC.